This T cell receptor (beta chain) was sequenced for a study of T cells in Graves' hyperthyroidism and ophthalmopathy. As for the study in general: Peripheral blood was taken when the disease was first diagnosed, before any treatment began.

Trimming stripped 3 bases from V and 4 bases from J, with 10 bases between. CDR1 is KGHSH and CDR2 is LQKENI in the germline V gene. This CDR3 has 14 amino acids. Over 18 months, lack of ophthalmopathy progression marked Graves' hyperthyroidism as stable. Orbital computed tomography and thyroid ultrasound, together with serum TRAb and thyroxine and clinical symptoms, were used for diagnoses. TCR beta CDR3 regions were amplified from RNA transcripts. A first-round RT-PCR of the TCR CDR3 used the HTBI primer set. TCRdb passed the multiplex PCR reads through MiXCR, listing each CDR3 protein once. The sample holds under 350,000 distinct CDR3 sequences, over 15% seen once. Study conclusions and caveats: Ophthalmopathy got predicted by the model a median about 6.5 months before its onset.

This clonotype appeared a few times. Antigen: not known. This receptor was identified in a woman aged 45-65 years with Graves' hyperthyroidism. This chain uses TRBV18 with TRBJ1-5, with D unclear. Sequenced: blood. The CDR3 nucleotides are TGTGCCAGCTCACCGTGGCAGAGTAATCAGCCCCAGCATTTT. It translates to CASSPWQSNQPQHF.